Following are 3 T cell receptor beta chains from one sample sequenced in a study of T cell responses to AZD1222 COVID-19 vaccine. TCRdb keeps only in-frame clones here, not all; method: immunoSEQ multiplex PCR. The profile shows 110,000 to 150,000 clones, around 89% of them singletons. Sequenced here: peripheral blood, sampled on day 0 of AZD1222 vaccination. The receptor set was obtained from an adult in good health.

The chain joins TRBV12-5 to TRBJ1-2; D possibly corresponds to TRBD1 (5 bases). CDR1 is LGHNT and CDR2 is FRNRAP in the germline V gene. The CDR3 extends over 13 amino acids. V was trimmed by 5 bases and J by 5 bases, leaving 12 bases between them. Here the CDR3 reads CASGGAGGYGYTF. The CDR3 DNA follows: TGTGCTAGTGGTGGAGCGGGGGGATATGGCTACACCTTC.

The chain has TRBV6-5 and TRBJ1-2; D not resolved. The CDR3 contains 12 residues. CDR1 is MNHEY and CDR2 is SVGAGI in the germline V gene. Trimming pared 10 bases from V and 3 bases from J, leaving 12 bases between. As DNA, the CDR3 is TGTGCCACCCGGGCCCGGCACTATGGCTACACCTTC. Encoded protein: CATRARHYGYTF.

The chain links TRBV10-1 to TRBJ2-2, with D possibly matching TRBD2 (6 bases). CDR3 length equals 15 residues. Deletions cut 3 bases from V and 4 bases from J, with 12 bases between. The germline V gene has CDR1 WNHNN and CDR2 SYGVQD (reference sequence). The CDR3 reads CASSERGGSTGELFF. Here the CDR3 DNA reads TGCGCCAGCAGTGAAAGGGGAGGAAGCACCGGGGAGCTGTTTTTT.